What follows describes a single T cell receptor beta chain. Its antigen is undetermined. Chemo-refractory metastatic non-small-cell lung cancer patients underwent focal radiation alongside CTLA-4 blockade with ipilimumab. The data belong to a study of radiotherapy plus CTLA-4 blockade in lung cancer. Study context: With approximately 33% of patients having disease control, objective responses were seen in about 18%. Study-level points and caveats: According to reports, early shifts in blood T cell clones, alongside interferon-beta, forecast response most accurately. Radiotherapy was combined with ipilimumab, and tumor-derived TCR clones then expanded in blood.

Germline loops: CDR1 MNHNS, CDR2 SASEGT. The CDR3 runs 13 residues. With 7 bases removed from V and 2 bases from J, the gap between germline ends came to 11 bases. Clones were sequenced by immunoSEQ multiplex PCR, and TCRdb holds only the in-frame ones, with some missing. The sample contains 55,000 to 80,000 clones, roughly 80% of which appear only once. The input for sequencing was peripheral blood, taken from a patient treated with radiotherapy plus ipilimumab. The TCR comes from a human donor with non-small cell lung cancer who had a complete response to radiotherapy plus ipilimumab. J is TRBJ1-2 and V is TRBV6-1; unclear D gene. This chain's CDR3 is CASKPTQNYGYTF. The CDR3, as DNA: TGTGCCAGCAAGCCGACACAGAACTATGGCTACACCTTC.